These 14 T cell receptor beta chains were sequenced from one sample in a study of T cell responses to AZD1222 COVID-19 vaccine. Assay: immunoSEQ multiplex PCR; the TCRdb copy retains only in-frame clones and omits some. The sample records some 120,000 clones, approximately 90% being singletons. Source: peripheral blood, taken 28 days after the second AZD1222 dose. Source of these receptors: an adult who received the AZD1222 COVID-19 vaccine.

In this sample, this clone turned up once. The rearrangement links TRBV5-5 to TRBJ2-3; D gene ambiguous. The CDR3 totals 14 residues. Between the trimmed V and J ends, which lost 3 bases and 1 base, there was a span of 9 bases. Germline CDR1 reads SGHKS; CDR2 reads YYEKEE (reference sequence). The CDR3 DNA sequence: TGTGCCAGCAGCTCCCATGGGGGCACAGATACGCAGTATTTT. Amino acids: CASSSHGGTDTQYF.

The chain recombines TRBV5-6 with TRBJ1-1, with D possibly matching TRBD1 (5 bases). The V end lost 0 bases, the J end lost 0 bases, and 12 bases lay between the germline ends. The CDR3 sequence is 16 residues long. Germline assignment: CDR1 SGHDT and CDR2 YYEEEE. This CDR3 is CASSLEAGRVNTEAFF. CDR3 DNA: TGTGCCAGCAGCTTGGAGGCAGGGAGGGTGAACACTGAAGCTTTCTTT.

The chain employs TRBV12-3 or TRBV12-4 and TRBJ1-2; the D is unclear. The CDR3 totals 13 residues. The germline V and J ends were trimmed by 6 bases and 10 bases, with 18 bases remaining between them. CDR3: CASRRSGLGDYTF. The CDR3 region has the DNA TGTGCCAGCAGGCGATCCGGGTTGGGAGACTACACCTTC.

The count of this clone is one. The rearrangement uses TRBV5-5 and TRBJ2-2; D may be TRBD1 or TRBD2 (5 bases each). CDR3 length equals 15 residues. V shed 5 bases and J shed 5 bases, with 16 bases lying between them. Germline-derived CDR1 and CDR2 are SGHKS and YYEKEE (reference sequence). The CDR3 nucleotides read TGTGCCAGCAGGTCGGGACGGGTCGCGACCGGGGAGCTGTTTTTT. Encoded protein: CASRSGRVATGELFF.

The chain has TRBV6-6 and TRBJ1-2; 7 nucleotides agree with TRBD1. In germline, CDR1 is MNHNY, CDR2 SVGAGI (reference sequence). Trimming took 6 bases from V and 6 from J; bases not matched to a gene: 7. This CDR3 comprises 13 residues. CDR3 DNA sequence: TGTGCCAGCAGCACTACACAGGGGCATGGCTACACCTTC. It translates to CASSTTQGHGYTF.

The chain is built from TRBV9 and TRBJ2-1; D gene unclear. CDR3 length equals 13 residues. Germline V gene sequence: CDR1 SGDLS, CDR2 YYNGEE. The ends were cut back, 4 bases at V and 8 bases at J, with 13 bases in the middle. CDR3 amino acids: CASSPTGRDEQFF. In DNA, the CDR3 is TGTGCCAGCAGCCCCACCGGTAGGGATGAGCAGTTCTTC.

The rearrangement joins TRBV5-6 to TRBJ2-6, with 7 bases identical to TRBD1. V shed 2 bases and J 0 bases; nucleotides not matched to a gene: 8. Germline CDR1 and CDR2: SGHDT and YYEEEE. The CDR3 covers 18 residues. The CDR3 loop reads CASSFGQVISSGANVLTF. For the CDR3, the DNA is TGTGCCAGCAGCTTCGGACAGGTGATCTCCTCTGGGGCCAACGTCCTGACTTTC.

The chain recombines TRBV11-3 with TRBJ1-1; D unresolved. Germline CDR1 reads SGHNT; CDR2 reads YENEEA. The CDR3 runs 15 residues. Between the trimmed V and J ends, which lost 3 bases and 6 bases, there was a span of 17 bases. The CDR3 sequence: CASSFAAQGNPEAFF. CDR3 sequence (DNA): TGTGCCAGCAGCTTCGCTGCACAAGGCAACCCTGAAGCTTTCTTT. Filled out from reference TRBV11-3 and TRBJ1-1, the complete variable domain reads EAGVVQSPRYKIIEKKQPVAFWCNPISGHNTLYWYLQNLGQGPELLIRYENEEAVDDSQLPKDRFSAERLKGVDSTLKIQPAELGDSAVYLCASSFAAQGNPEAFFGQGTRLTVV.

This chain joins TRBV10-2 and TRBJ1-4; TRBD1 matches 7 bases. The V and J ends lost 2 bases and 7 bases, in that order; junction bases with no gene match: 7. The CDR3 has 15 residues. Germline V gene sequence: CDR1 WSHSY, CDR2 SAAADI. CDR3: CASSERGRGVEKLFF. DNA for the CDR3: TGCGCCAGCAGTGAGAGGGGCAGGGGGGTTGAAAAACTGTTTTTT.

The chain joins TRBV30 to TRBJ1-2; no firm D call. The germline V gene encodes CDR1 GTSNPN and CDR2 SVGIG (reference sequence). V was cut by 8 bases and J by 1 base, with 11 bases left in between. CDR3 length equals 12 residues. The CDR3 DNA sequence: TGTGCCAGTTCGGGAGTTAACTATGGCTACACCTTC. Translation: CASSGVNYGYTF.

V is TRBV15 and J is TRBJ1-5, with 8 nucleotides matching TRBD1. Germline CDR1 LNHNV, CDR2 YYDKDF (reference sequence). This CDR3 spans 16 amino acids. V shed 0 bases, J shed 7 bases, and the junction held 8 bases outside the gene matches. As DNA, the CDR3 is TGTGCCACCAGCAGAGATCGAGACAGGGGAGGCCAGCCCCAGCATTTT. Amino acid sequence: CATSRDRDRGGQPQHF.

The rearrangement uses TRBV6-5 and TRBJ1-2, with D perhaps matching TRBD1 (6 bases). This CDR3 spans 11 amino acids. V was clipped by 7 bases and J by 8 bases, with 11 bases between them. From germline, CDR1 is MNHEY and CDR2 SVGAGI. This chain's CDR3 is CASKWGAGYTF. CDR3 DNA sequence: TGTGCCAGCAAGTGGGGGGCCGGCTACACCTTC.

CDR3 region: CASSQGEVSGNTIYF. The CDR3 DNA reads as TGTGCCAGCAGCCAAGGGGAGGTTTCTGGAAACACCATATATTTT. The rearrangement joins TRBV3-1 (or the pseudogene TRBV3-2) to TRBJ1-3; D is undetermined. The germline gives CDR1 LGHDT, CDR2 YNNKEL (reference sequence). The CDR3 runs to 15 residues. V was cut by 1 base and J by 1 base, with 8 bases left in between.

The rearrangement uses TRBV30 and TRBJ2-7, with D possibly called TRBD1 or TRBD2 (6 bases each). The CDR3 length is 14 residues. Germline lookup yields CDR1 GTSNPN and CDR2 SVGIG (reference sequence). V lost 6 bases and J 6 bases, leaving 21 bases between the germline ends. The CDR3 region is CACNSPGADGEQYF. CDR3 bases: TGTGCCTGCAACTCCCCGGGGGCAGACGGCGAGCAGTACTTC.